This T cell receptor (beta chain) was recorded in a study of cytomegalovirus exposure and HLA in healthy donors (dated by TCRdb to the late 2010s). Turning to the overall study: An earlier analysis of more than 550 of the donors reported 250 to 350 Gb of sequence data and 117 million unique TCR beta sequences obtained from some 170 million T cells. Donor age, sex, ethnicity and CMV serostatus were compiled alongside the repertoire data. The study aimed to test whether signatures of past pathogen exposure could be identified by cataloging public T cell receptors. All discovery cohort repertoires had been generated on a single sequencing platform. A later analysis re-analyzed previously published TCR beta repertoires from 650 to 800 donors and added high-resolution HLA genotyping to study TCR occurrence patterns. In the later analysis, no new phenotypic data were used to find candidate immune exposures; instead, reliance was placed on TCR beta sequences and their occurrence across donors. Across 398 genotyped donors of the cohort, an average of about 240,000 unique TCR beta nucleotide sequences per donor were sequenced, and 15% to 20% of those sequences were non-productive. A separate validation cohort of some 130 different subjects was used in addition to the roughly 640-subject first cohort. The study used immunosequencing to profile the T cell repertoires of about 670 subjects and linked those repertoires to cytomegalovirus serostatus. An earlier analysis of approximately 500 of the donors applied high-throughput TCR beta sequencing to assess whether each TCR beta V gene segment acted as functional or pseudogenic. Among the approximately 400 genotyped donors, around 81% belonged to the genetic ancestry cluster associated with self-reported Caucasian donors. High-throughput TCR immunosequencing, statistical association of individual TCRs with disease status, and machine learning were combined to predict cytomegalovirus infection status. Around 320 gigabases of sequencing data and tens of millions of unique TCR sequences were included in an early release covering about 700 HLA-typed donors. Roughly 5 DR-DQ haplotypes were treated as single units for association and clustering because of strong linkage in the cohort. A later genetic analysis used genome-wide SNP genotypes for about 60% of the roughly 700 donors, treating that subset as a discovery cohort. HLA typing covered class I and class II loci at four-digit resolution. Typing coverage differed by locus: A, B, C, DRB1 and DQB1 were typed in about 629-640 donors, DQA1 in approximately 520, DPA1 in roughly 590, and DPB1 in 400 to 480. General conclusions and limits of the study: A later genetic analysis reported fewer N-insertions in productive TCRs among donors in an Asian-associated ancestry cluster than the approximately 670-donor mean. In a later genetic analysis, a missense DCLRE1C variant was associated with V-gene and J-gene trimming of TCR beta chains, and the association was replicated in an independent cohort. Three of the identified cytomegalovirus-associated TCR beta chains were confirmed in vitro to be specific for cytomegalovirus antigens. Broadly in line with IMGT annotations, most TCR beta V segments showed up in productive rearrangements about 87% or about 30% of the time in an earlier analysis of approximately 640 of the donors. Because HLA typing was missing for some donors at each locus, association tests included only the typed subset. Some IMGT-functional V segments, including TRBV6-2 and TRBV6-3, could not be distinguished by the 87-base-pair reads and were therefore excluded. Across donors, most TCR sequences were observed very rarely, whereas some public TCRs were present in many individuals. The classifier was reported to diagnose cytomegalovirus status with high specificity and sensitivity in both the original and validation cohorts. A later analysis associated about 16,000 TCR beta sequences with specific HLA alleles at a false discovery rate of 0.05. Because counts were too low, seventeen rarely observed V segments, including chromosome 9 orphons, were left out of the earlier analysis of 500 to 650 of the donors. In the study, around 150 TCR beta chains were listed as associated with cytomegalovirus. The sequencing pipeline was judged likely to have produced a cluster of highly shared sequence variants as a technical artifact. Immune exposure information for the cohort was limited to CMV serostatus. In a later analysis, HLA-associated TCR beta chains showed more clonal expansion and lower generation probabilities than non-associated chains that were equally common. Strong co-occurrence of HLA alleles, especially DR and DQ, made assigning TCR associations to individual alleles difficult. A further reported finding was that TCR beta sequences accurately predicted the HLA-A and HLA-B alleles for most subjects in the first cohort. Several of the top co-occurrence clusters appeared to be linked to parvovirus B19, influenza, CMV and Epstein-Barr virus, according to a later analysis. Linkage disequilibrium might explain the correlated functional status among segregating V segments, but an unknown experimental factor could not be ruled out. Sequencing depth was assumed to be roughly uniform across donors in the presence/absence analyses, though that assumption may not hold. According to the authors, the approach could potentially be generalized to other disease states and immunological phenotypes. The cohort was sequenced for TCR beta chains only, and without alpha or paired-chain data the features that could be detected were limited. According to a later analysis, TCR association rates differed among HLA loci, with DRB1 alleles showing the most associated TCRs and HLA-C alleles showing the fewest. According to a later analysis, most CMV-associated TCR beta chains appeared to be HLA-restricted, and the HLA associations seemed to be driven largely by CMV exposure.

In total, more than 500 healthy bone marrow donors made up the cohort. Cohort members were all nominally healthy when sampled, although unrecorded immune exposures were likely present. The donor tested CMV seronegative, placing the donor among the 350 or so seronegative members of the cohort. A peripheral blood sample was collected from each donor, and TCR beta sequencing was performed on peripheral blood mononuclear cells. Genomic DNA extraction from the blood cell samples was performed with the Qiagen DNeasy Blood Extraction Kit. To prepare the library, the immunoSEQ multiplex PCR assay was applied. The multiplex PCR relied on a mix of 60 forward primers for TCR Vbeta segments and 13 reverse primers for TCR Jbeta segments. The CDR3 region of rearranged TCR beta genes was amplified from genomic DNA with a multiplex PCR assay. On the Illumina HiSeq System, the amplified TCR beta libraries were sequenced as 87-base-pair reads. In the paper's pipeline: A later analysis counted approximately 84 million unique TCR beta chains across the 666 repertoires, and around 9.9 million of these chains were shared by at least two donors. Raw reads were error-corrected and collapsed into unique sequences with a nearest-neighbor algorithm that merged closely related sequences to remove PCR and sequencing errors. To assign V, D and J gene segments, CDR3 sequences were aligned to IMGT reference sequences. For a sequence to be retained, a match of at least six nucleotides was required to both a V gene segment and a J gene segment. A rearrangement counted as productive if the CDR3 had no stop codons and remained in frame with V and J, and every other rearrangement counted as non-productive. CDR3 was defined according to IMGT convention as the region running from the second conserved V-encoded cysteine to the conserved J-encoded phenylalanine. In an earlier analysis of around 640 of the donors, sequences lacking an unambiguous match to a single V gene segment were excluded. An earlier analysis of a few hundred of the donors called V segments functional above 56.7% productive rearrangements and segregating when the between-donor standard deviation exceeded 5%. A statistical classification framework was built for diagnosing cytomegalovirus status from the catalog of TCR beta chain sequences. In a later analysis, V and J genes were assigned by comparing TCR nucleotide sequences against IMGT/GENE-DB human TR gene sequences. Using the TCRdist pipeline, a later analysis assigned CDR3 sequences along with most-parsimonious VDJ recombination scenarios. In a later analysis, each TCR beta chain was defined by its CDR3 amino acid sequence together with its V-gene family, and reads lacking a unique V-gene family were excluded. To address suspected cross-contamination and a sequencing artifact, a later analysis removed a few hundred highly shared, low-generation-probability nucleotide sequences. In a later analysis, a clonal expansion index was calculated for each public chain from normalized within-repertoire ranks of inferred template counts. A later analysis computed generation probabilities with a VDJ recombination model fitted to out-of-frame rearrangements, and checked the results against IGoR. A later analysis scored TCR-TCR, TCR-HLA and TCR-CMV co-occurrence with hypergeometric tests, applying a repertoire-size bias correction to TCR pairs. In a later analysis, false discovery rates were estimated by permuting HLA or CMV assignments 20 times. In a later analysis, co-occurring TCRs were grouped using DBSCAN, and TCRdist sequence similarity was added for clustering within HLA-allele-positive subsets. Repertoires with fewer than 30,000 or more than 120,000 public chains, plus five repertoires with anomalous nucleotide sharing, were excluded from co-occurrence clustering. Not all clones reach the TCRdb copy of this immuneACCESS table, which keeps in-frame sequences only. Checked studies attribute under half of the gap to unresolved V genes and leave the rest unexplained. Clone size and the V and J calls come from that table; the DNA yielded D and trimming. The sample includes over 150,000 clones, with approximately 72% observed a single time. About 1.3% of the sample is in the top ten clones.

This clone was seen only a few times. Its antigen is not yet known. The record has no base qualities; no much larger clone is one base away. The CDR3 goes from the cysteine to the phenylalanine over 16 residues. Only the CDR3 portion is preserved as DNA: 48 bases, with reading frame beginning at the first base. CDR1 WSHSY and CDR2 SAAADI are derived from the germline V gene. Germline trimming amounts to 3 bases on V and 6 bases on J, with 14 as the count of junction bases outside the gene matches. Sequenced sample: PBMCs. This chain is built from TRBV10-2 and TRBJ2-7, and 7 junctional nucleotides match TRBD2. This TCR was sampled from a young man in good health and CMV-seronegative. CDR3 reads: CASSEAENAGAREQYF. The DNA reads as follows: TGCGCCAGCAGTGAAGCCGAGAACGCGGGAGCCCGCGAGCAGTACTTC.